These 30 T cell receptor beta chains share one sample of origin, sequenced in a study. TCRdb reprocessed the RT-PCR reads with MiXCR, giving one entry per CDR3 protein. The sample has more than 550,000 distinct CDR3 sequences; approximately 15% are singletons. Source material: memory CD4+ T cells from blood. These receptors were collected from a female donor in good health, serving as a healthy control.

This clonotype was detected a few times. This chain connects TRBV20-1 to TRBJ2-7; 12 nucleotides align to TRBD2. The germline V gene has CDR1 DFQATT and CDR2 SNEGSKA (reference sequence). With V trimmed by 6 bases and J by 3 bases, 9 bases remained unmatched. The length of the CDR3 is 15 residues. The CDR3 DNA is TGCAGTGCCGTCTCGATGACTAGCGGGAGCTACGAGCAGTACTTC. It codes for CSAVSMTSGSYEQYF.

This clonotype has a handful of counts. The chain joins TRBV20-1 to TRBJ1-4, with TRBD1 identical over 8 bases. The germline V gene has CDR1 DFQATT and CDR2 SNEGSKA (reference sequence). J was trimmed by 7 bases and V by 0 bases; bases with no gene match: 7. The CDR3 extends over 15 amino acids. The CDR3 DNA reads TGCAGTGCTAGAGACCGGACAGGGAGGGGTGAAAAACTGTTTTTT. Its translation is CSARDRTGRGEKLFF.

In this sample, this clonotype turned up a few times. This chain joins TRBV18 and TRBJ1-1, with no clear D. V was trimmed by 3 bases and J by 8 bases, leaving 16 bases between them. This CDR3 comprises 14 residues. CDR1 KGHSH and CDR2 LQKENI come from the germline V gene. CDR3 sequence: CASSPREGPGEAFF. The CDR3 nucleotides are TGTGCCAGCTCACCCCGCGAAGGCCCCGGGGAAGCTTTCTTT. Using reference TRBV18 and TRBJ1-1 for the parts outside the CDR3, the full variable domain is NAGVMQNPRHLVRRRGQEARLRCSPMKGHSHVYWYRQLPEEGLKFMVYLQKENIIDESGMPKERFSAEFPKEGPSILRIQQVVRGDSAAYFCASSPREGPGEAFFGQGTRLTVV.

This clonotype was seen a single time. CDR3 in DNA: TGTGCCAGCAGTCGAATTGGAGCTTCTGAAGCTTTCTTT. Translation: CASSRIGASEAFF. This rearrangement joins TRBV28 to TRBJ1-1; no firm D call. This CDR3 has 13 residues. V lost 5 bases to trimming and J lost 6 bases, with 13 bases between them. The germline V gene has CDR1 MDHEN and CDR2 SYDVKM.

This chain uses TRBV3-1 with TRBJ2-7; D is perhaps TRBD2 (6 bases). CDR3 length: 14 amino acids. V shed 4 bases and J shed 5 bases, with 15 bases lying between them. Germline-derived CDR1 and CDR2 are LGHDT and YNNKEL (reference sequence). The CDR3 DNA reads TGTGCCAGCAGCCCGACGGGGAGGCGGAACGAGCAGTACTTC. The encoded protein is CASSPTGRRNEQYF.

The chain carries TRBV6-1 and TRBJ1-2; D is undetermined. Trimming cost V 1 base and J 11 bases, with 14 bases left between them. The CDR3 has 13 residues. CDR1 and CDR2 from the germline V gene are MNHNS and SASEGT. In DNA form, the CDR3 reads TGTGCCAGCAGTGAAGATAATGACCTGACGTACACCTTC. Amino acids: CASSEDNDLTYTF.

This chain uses TRBV28 with TRBJ2-2; tentative D call: TRBD2 (6 bases). V was trimmed by 3 bases and J by 1 base, leaving 9 bases between them. The germline V gene has CDR1 MDHEN and CDR2 SYDVKM. The CDR3 loop spans 15 amino acids. CDR3 sequence reads: CASSFGGENTGELFF. As DNA, the CDR3 is TGTGCCAGCAGTTTCGGCGGGGAGAACACCGGGGAGCTGTTTTTT.

There are a few counts of this clonotype. V is TRBV3-1 and J is TRBJ2-1; D may be TRBD1 (6 bases). The V gene's germline CDR1 is LGHDT and CDR2 YNNKEL (reference sequence). The length of the CDR3 is 13 residues. Trimming took off 2 bases at V and 12 bases at J, with 14 bases between the two ends. The CDR3 here is CASSQQSGAGQFF. The DNA of the CDR3 is TGTGCCAGCAGCCAACAGTCAGGGGCGGGGCAGTTCTTC.

This clonotype was recorded many times. One end of the junction does not line up with germline, which may come from a read error. This chain uses TRBV4-1 with TRBJ2-7; 10 nucleotides line up with TRBD1. Germline V CDR1 and CDR2: MGHRA, YSYEKL. The CDR3 consists of 14 residues. CDR3 DNA: TGTGCCAGCAGCCTCCGGGACAGGGGCTACGAGCAGTACTTC. Translated, it gives CASSLRDRGYEQYF.

This clonotype was found many times. This chain uses TRBV9 with TRBJ2-5; 7 bases fit TRBD2. The length of the CDR3 is 14 residues. Germline CDR1 is SGDLS and CDR2 is YYNGEE. Trimming removed 1 base from V and 3 bases from J; junction bases left unmatched: 3. The CDR3 DNA is TGTGCCAGCAGCGTATGGGGGGGAGAAGAGACCCAGTACTTC. Amino acids: CASSVWGGEETQYF.

This clonotype was found many times. The chain recombines TRBV20-1 with TRBJ2-7; D is unresolved. V was clipped by 1 base and J by 3 bases, with 4 bases between them. Germline V gene lookup returns CDR1 DFQATT and CDR2 SNEGSKA (reference sequence). CDR3 length: 11 amino acids. The CDR3 sequence is CSARVNYEQYF. The DNA for the CDR3 is TGCAGTGCTAGAGTTAACTACGAGCAGTACTTC.

This clonotype has only a few counts. The chain uses TRBV6-1 and TRBJ2-5, with D tentatively TRBD1 or TRBD2 (5 bases each). The length of the CDR3 is 15 residues. The germline V gene encodes CDR1 MNHNS and CDR2 SASEGT. The V end lost 1 base, the J end lost 7 bases, and 16 bases lay between the germline ends. The CDR3 sequence is CASSEGPGSWGTQYF. For the CDR3, the DNA is TGTGCCAGCAGTGAAGGTCCAGGGAGTTGGGGGACCCAGTACTTC.

V and J are TRBV10-3 and TRBJ2-2, with D hard to call. Deletions cut 2 bases from V and 4 bases from J, with 5 bases between. The CDR3 loop spans 13 amino acids. The germline gives CDR1 ENHRY, CDR2 SYGVKD. Here the CDR3 reads CAISEIRTGELFF. CDR3 sequence (DNA): TGTGCCATCAGTGAGATTCGCACCGGGGAGCTGTTTTTT.

This clonotype was observed many times. This chain uses TRBV12-5 with TRBJ2-3; a possible D gene is TRBD1 (5 bases). Germline CDR1 reads LGHNT; CDR2 reads FRNRAP. This CDR3 region has 12 residues. V was pared by 6 bases and J by 15 bases, with 19 bases between. DNA for the CDR3: TGTGCTAGTGGACGCGACAGTGGCGTCTTATATTTT. It codes for CASGRDSGVLYF.

This clonotype has more than one count but fewer than ten. The J gene is TRBJ1-5, the V gene TRBV20-1; D not resolved. Trimming stripped 5 bases from V and 3 bases from J, with 14 bases between. The CDR3 length is 14 residues. Germline CDR1 and CDR2: DFQATT and SNEGSKA (reference sequence). DNA for the CDR3: TGCAGTGCTGAGCCCGGCATTGTCAATCAGCCCCAGCATTTT. Translation gives CSAEPGIVNQPQHF.

The J gene is TRBJ1-6, the V gene TRBV11-2; possibly TRBD1 for D (6 bases). Trimming shortened V by 6 bases and J by 9 bases, and 15 bases separated the two germline ends. The CDR3 is 14 amino acids. CDR1 and CDR2 (germline): SGHAT, FQNNGV. The CDR3 loop is CASRFGTGFSPLHF. Here the CDR3 DNA reads TGTGCCAGCAGGTTTGGCACAGGGTTTTCACCCCTCCACTTT.

This clonotype was counted between two and nine times. This chain connects TRBV5-6 to TRBJ2-3, with TRBD2 matching over 8 bases. The CDR3 length is 15 residues. The germline V gene has CDR1 SGHDT and CDR2 YYEEEE. V lost 2 bases and J lost 5; bases outside the gene matches: 7. CDR3 loop: CASSFPGGAGDTQYF. Here the CDR3 DNA reads TGTGCCAGCAGCTTTCCCGGGGGGGCCGGAGATACGCAGTATTTT.

The table lists this clonotype with a few counts. The gene calls are TRBV5-1 and TRBJ1-3, with 7 positions matching TRBD1. Germline values: CDR1 SGHRS, CDR2 YFSETQ. With 4 bases clipped from V and 7 bases from J, the junction kept 17 bases outside the gene matches. This CDR3 is built from 17 residues. The CDR3 DNA is TGCGCCAGCAGCATAACCGCTTTGTCACAGGGGCATAACACCATATATTTT. Its protein product is CASSITALSQGHNTIYF.

This clonotype was found many times. The rearrangement uses TRBV5-1 and TRBJ2-3, with no clear D. This CDR3 contains 15 residues. Trimming pared 4 bases from V and 2 bases from J, leaving 14 bases between. Germline V gives CDR1 SGHRS, CDR2 YFSETQ. The DNA for the CDR3 is TGCGCCAGCAGCCTATCAGACGGAAACACAGATACGCAGTATTTT. Protein product: CASSLSDGNTDTQYF.

The chain is built from TRBV4-2 and TRBJ2-2; 7 bases agree with TRBD1. Germline assignment: CDR1 LGHNA and CDR2 YNFKEQ. The CDR3 runs to 17 residues. Germline trimming cut 0 bases from V and 5 bases from J; bases unmatched to any gene: 9. The CDR3 sequence is CASSQDQGDKNTGELFF. CDR3 sequence (DNA): TGTGCCAGCAGCCAAGATCAGGGGGACAAAAATACCGGGGAGCTGTTTTTT.

This clonotype was detected many times. The V gene is TRBV20-1, the J gene TRBJ2-1, with D hard to call. CDR1 is DFQATT and CDR2 is SNEGSKA in the germline V gene (reference sequence). The CDR3 is 16 residues long. V was trimmed by 0 bases and J by 3 bases, leaving 15 bases between them. CDR3 bases: TGCAGTGCTAGAGATGTGTCACGGACCCTCTACAATGAGCAGTTCTTC. Its translation: CSARDVSRTLYNEQFF.

V gene TRBV28 combines with J gene TRBJ2-3, with D uncertain. V was shortened by 2 bases and J by 4 bases, with 7 bases between the two germline ends. Looked up from germline, CDR1 is MDHEN and CDR2 is SYDVKM. The CDR3 contains 13 residues. The CDR3 DNA reads as TGTGCCAGCAGTTTAGCCGAGTCAGATACGCAGTATTTT. Amino acids: CASSLAESDTQYF.

This clonotype was counted once. The chain carries TRBV2 and TRBJ2-2; D is tentatively TRBD1 or TRBD2 (5 bases each). The CDR3 has 12 amino acids. V lost 8 bases and J 7 bases, leaving 11 bases between the germline ends. Germline V gives CDR1 SNHLY, CDR2 FYNNEI. This CDR3 reads CASRGPGGELFF. CDR3 in DNA: TGTGCCAGCCGGGGACCTGGCGGGGAGCTGTTTTTT.

This chain connects TRBV5-1 to TRBJ1-2; 7 bases line up with TRBD1. The CDR3 runs 15 residues. The germline gives CDR1 SGHRS, CDR2 YFSETQ. V dropped 3 bases and J dropped 5; count of bases not matched to a gene: 10. The CDR3 nucleotides are TGCGCCAGCAGCTCGGGACAGCCCGAGGGATATGGCTACACCTTC. This encodes CASSSGQPEGYGYTF.

The V call is TRBV24-1, the J call TRBJ2-5; TRBD1 is a possible D gene (6 bases). The CDR3 totals 15 residues. V was cut by 5 bases and J by 5 bases, with 17 bases left in between. CDR1 is KGHDR and CDR2 is SFDVKD in the germline V gene. Here the CDR3 reads CATSALGAGQETQYF. In DNA, the CDR3 is TGTGCCACCAGTGCTCTGGGGGCCGGGCAGGAGACCCAGTACTTC.

The sample holds many counts of this clonotype. This chain links TRBV15 with TRBJ2-7; D ambiguous. Germline V gene sequence: CDR1 LNHNV, CDR2 YYDKDF (reference sequence). CDR3 length: 13 residues. V shed 3 bases and J shed 3 bases, with 9 bases lying between them. In DNA, the CDR3 is TGTGCCACCAGCAGGCCTCGAGGCTACGAGCAGTACTTC. This gives the protein CATSRPRGYEQYF.

V gene TRBV20-1 combines with J gene TRBJ1-4; tentatively, D is TRBD1 (5 bases). There are 13 residues in the CDR3. V gave up 0 bases and J gave up 6 bases, with 8 bases separating them. The germline CDR1 and CDR2 sequences are DFQATT and SNEGSKA (reference sequence). CDR3 sequence: CSAREGTYEKLFF. The CDR3 region has the DNA TGCAGTGCTAGAGAAGGGACTTATGAAAAACTGTTTTTT.

The CDR3 region is CSAADRGRDGLNTEAFF. CDR3 nucleotide sequence: TGCAGTGCTGCTGACAGGGGGCGGGACGGTCTGAACACTGAAGCTTTCTTT. V is TRBV20-1 and J is TRBJ1-1, with TRBD1 matching over 10 bases. Germline CDR1 DFQATT, CDR2 SNEGSKA (reference sequence). V lost 5 bases to trimming and J lost 0 bases; unmatched junction nucleotides: 12. The CDR3 has 17 residues.

This clonotype was found many times. The rearrangement uses TRBV4-3 and TRBJ2-7; a weak D match, TRBD2 (6 bases). The CDR3 runs to 12 residues. V lost 1 base, J lost 12 bases, and 13 bases lay in between. Per the germline V gene, CDR1 is LGHNA and CDR2 is YSLEER. The CDR3 nucleotides read TGCGCCAGCAGCCAAGCAAGCGGGCGGAGGTACTTC. Its protein is CASSQASGRRYF.

This clonotype was detected a few times. The chain is built from TRBV5-6 and TRBJ2-5; D tentatively fits TRBD1 or TRBD2 (5 bases each). Germline V gives CDR1 SGHDT, CDR2 YYEEEE. The CDR3 is made up of 16 amino acids. Trimming took off 4 bases at V and 0 bases at J, with 16 bases between the two ends. The CDR3 reads CASSRPGRQYQETQYF. The CDR3 DNA sequence: TGTGCCAGCAGCAGACCGGGACGGCAGTACCAAGAGACCCAGTACTTC.